This paragraph reports one TCR beta chain. The antigen is unknown. Molecules of cDNA were individually given unique molecular identifiers that were attached to them. TCRdb used MiXCR to reprocess the 5' RACE reads, holding one entry per CDR3 protein. Of about 49,000 distinct CDR3 sequences listed, less than 7.5% are singletons. The CDR3 loop spans 13 amino acids. Germline CDR1 is SGHAT and CDR2 is FQNNGV. Trimming at V came to 5 bases and at J to 8 bases, leaving 8 bases not matched to a gene. The data were obtained in a study of early T cells in non-severe SARS-CoV-2 infection. Looking at the study overall: Sequencing used unsorted whole-blood bulk RNA, so chains lack pairing. Findings and limits, study-wide: Missing private and CD4 specificities, VDJdb matching favored anti-spike CD8 responses.

This clonotype originated in an adult who was a healthcare worker with PCR-confirmed SARS-CoV-2 infection or an uninfected control (not recorded which). V usage is TRBV11-2 and J usage is TRBJ1-2, with 7 bases that match TRBD1. Sequences were derived from whole blood, sampled at baseline. CDR3 sequence: CASSQTGRGGYTF. The CDR3 nucleotides read TGTGCCAGCAGCCAGACAGGGCGGGGAGGCTACACCTTC.